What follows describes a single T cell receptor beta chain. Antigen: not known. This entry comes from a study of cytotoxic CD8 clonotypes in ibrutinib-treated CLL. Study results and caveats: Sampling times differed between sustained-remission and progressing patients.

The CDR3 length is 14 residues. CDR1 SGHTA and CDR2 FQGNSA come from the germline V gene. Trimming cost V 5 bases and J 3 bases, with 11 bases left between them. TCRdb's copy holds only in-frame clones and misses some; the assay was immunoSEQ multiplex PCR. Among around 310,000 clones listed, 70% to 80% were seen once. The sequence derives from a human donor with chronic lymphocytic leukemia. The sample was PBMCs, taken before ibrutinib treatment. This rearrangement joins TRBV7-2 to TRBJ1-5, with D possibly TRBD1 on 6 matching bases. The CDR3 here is CASSKGGFNQPQHF. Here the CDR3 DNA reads TGTGCCAGCAGCAAAGGGGGGTTCAATCAGCCCCAGCATTTT.